This T cell receptor beta chain was identified in a study of blood T cell repertoires in COVID-19. TCRdb's table, derived via immunoSEQ multiplex PCR, lists solely in-frame clones and lacks some. The repertoire holds 130,000 to 150,000 clones, roughly 84% seen once, with roughly two fifths in the top ten. Germline CDR1 and CDR2: MNHEY and SVGAGI. The trim removed 5 bases at V and 3 bases at J, leaving 7 bases unmatched. The CDR3 runs 15 residues. The chain joins TRBV6-5 to TRBJ1-5, with 7 bases identical to TRBD1. The sequence was obtained from a human donor in a cohort sampled during active COVID-19. The sample comprised peripheral blood. CDR3 loop: CASSPDRANNQPQHF. CDR3 DNA: TGTGCCAGCAGTCCCGACAGGGCTAACAATCAGCCCCAGCATTTT.